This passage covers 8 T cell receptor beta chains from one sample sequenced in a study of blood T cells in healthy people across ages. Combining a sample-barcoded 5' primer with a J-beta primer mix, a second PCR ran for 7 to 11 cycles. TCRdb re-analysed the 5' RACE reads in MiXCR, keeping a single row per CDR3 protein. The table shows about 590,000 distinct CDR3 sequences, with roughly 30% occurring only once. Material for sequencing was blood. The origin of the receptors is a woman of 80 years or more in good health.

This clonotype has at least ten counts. The CDR3 DNA is TGTGCCAGCAGCCCCTTGAAAGGTTCCTACGAGCAGTACTTC. Its translation: CASSPLKGSYEQYF. The J gene is TRBJ2-7, the V gene TRBV7-6, with unresolved D. The CDR3 runs 14 residues. Trimming cost V 5 bases and J 1 base, with 12 bases left between them. CDR1 and CDR2 (germline): SGHVS, FNYEAQ.

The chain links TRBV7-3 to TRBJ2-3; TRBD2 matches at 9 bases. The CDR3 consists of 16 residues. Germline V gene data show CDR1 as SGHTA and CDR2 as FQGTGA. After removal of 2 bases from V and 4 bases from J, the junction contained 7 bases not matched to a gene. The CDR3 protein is CASSLGGLAPADTQYF. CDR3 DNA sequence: TGTGCCAGCAGCTTAGGGGGACTAGCCCCGGCAGATACGCAGTATTTT. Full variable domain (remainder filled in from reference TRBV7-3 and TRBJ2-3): GAGVSQTPSNKVTEKGKYVELRCDPISGHTALYWYRQSLGQGPEFLIYFQGTGAADDSGLPNDRFFAVRPEGSVSTLKIQRTERGDSAVYLCASSLGGLAPADTQYFGPGTRLTVL.

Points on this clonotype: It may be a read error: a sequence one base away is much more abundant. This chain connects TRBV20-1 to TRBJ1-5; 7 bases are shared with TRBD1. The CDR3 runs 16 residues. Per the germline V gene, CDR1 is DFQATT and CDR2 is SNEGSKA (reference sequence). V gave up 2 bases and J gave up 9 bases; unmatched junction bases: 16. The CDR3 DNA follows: TGCAGTGCTAGACCCAGCCGGGACAGTGGATTCCGGCCCCAGCATTTT. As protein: CSARPSRDSGFRPQHF.

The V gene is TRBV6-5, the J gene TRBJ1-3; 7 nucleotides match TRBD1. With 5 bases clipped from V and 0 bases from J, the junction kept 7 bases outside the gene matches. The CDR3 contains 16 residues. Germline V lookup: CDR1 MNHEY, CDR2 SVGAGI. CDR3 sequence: CASSKGAPSSGNTIYF. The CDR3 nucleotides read TGTGCCAGCAGTAAGGGGGCGCCGAGCTCTGGAAACACCATATATTTT.

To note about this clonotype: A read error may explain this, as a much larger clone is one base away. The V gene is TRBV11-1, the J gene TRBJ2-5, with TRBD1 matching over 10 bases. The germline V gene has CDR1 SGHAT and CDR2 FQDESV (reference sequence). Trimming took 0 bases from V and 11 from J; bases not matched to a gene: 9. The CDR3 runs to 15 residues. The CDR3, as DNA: TGTGCCAGCAGCTTAGCCGGGACAGGGGTTCATGAGCAGTACTTC. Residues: CASSLAGTGVHEQYF.

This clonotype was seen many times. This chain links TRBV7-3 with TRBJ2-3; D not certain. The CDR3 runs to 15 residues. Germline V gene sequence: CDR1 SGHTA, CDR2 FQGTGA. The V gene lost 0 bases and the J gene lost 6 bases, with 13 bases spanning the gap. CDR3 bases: TGTGCCAGCAGCTTAACCCGCGATAGAGTGGATACGCAGTATTTT. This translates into CASSLTRDRVDTQYF.

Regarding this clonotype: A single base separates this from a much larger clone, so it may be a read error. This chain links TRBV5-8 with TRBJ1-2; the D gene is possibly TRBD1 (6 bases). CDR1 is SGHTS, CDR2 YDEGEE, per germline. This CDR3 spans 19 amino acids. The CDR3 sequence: CVSSLGWSDRPIPNYGYTF. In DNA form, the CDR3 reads TGTGTCAGCAGCTTGGGGTGGAGCGACAGGCCTATCCCTAACTATGGCTACACCTTC. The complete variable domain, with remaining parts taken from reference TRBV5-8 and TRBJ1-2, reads EAGVTQSPTHLIKTRGQQATLRCSPISGHTSVYWYQQALGLGLQFLLWYDEGEERNRGNFPPRFSGRQFPNYSSELNVNALELEDSALYLCVSSLGWSDRPIPNYGYTFGSGTRLTVV.

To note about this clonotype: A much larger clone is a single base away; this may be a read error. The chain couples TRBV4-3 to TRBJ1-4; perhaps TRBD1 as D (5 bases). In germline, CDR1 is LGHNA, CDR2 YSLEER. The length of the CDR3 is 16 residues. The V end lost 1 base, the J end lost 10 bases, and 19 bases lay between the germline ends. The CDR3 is CASSQATGRGDGKLFF. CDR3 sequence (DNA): TGCGCCAGCAGCCAAGCAACGGGGCGAGGAGATGGAAAACTGTTTTTT.